A single sample is the source of the 13 T cell receptor beta chains below, sequenced in a study of identical twins. TCRdb re-derived calls from the 5' RACE reads in MiXCR, one entry per CDR3 protein. Of roughly 1.6 million distinct CDR3 sequences in the sample, around a third were seen once. Sample: cord blood. The origin of the receptors is a newborn girl in good health.

The V gene is TRBV30, the J gene TRBJ2-1, with TRBD2 matching 7 bases. Germline assignment: CDR1 GTSNPN and CDR2 SVGIG (reference sequence). This CDR3 contains 15 residues. Trimming cost V 4 bases and J 0 bases; bases outside gene matches: 6. CDR3 nucleotides: TGTGCCTGGAAGGGGAGGGTAAGCTCCTACAATGAGCAGTTCTTC. Protein sequence: CAWKGRVSSYNEQFF.

J is TRBJ1-5 and V is TRBV2; weak D call: TRBD1 (6 bases). This CDR3 is 14 amino acids long. CDR1 SNHLY and CDR2 FYNNEI come from the germline V gene. V lost 1 base to trimming and J lost 5 bases, with 9 bases between them. The CDR3 coding sequence is TGTGCCAGCAGTGAAGATTGGGGGCATCAGCCCCAGCATTTT. This codes for CASSEDWGHQPQHF. The whole variable domain, filled in from reference TRBV2 and TRBJ1-5, reads EPEVTQTPSHQVTQMGQEVILRCVPISNHLYFYWYRQILGQKVEFLVSFYNNEISEKSEIFDDQFSVERPDGSNFTLKIRSTKLEDSAMYFCASSEDWGHQPQHFGDGTRLSIL.

The rearrangement links TRBV7-9 to TRBJ1-2; the D is unclear. Trimming pared 5 bases from V and 6 bases from J, leaving 13 bases between. The CDR3 runs 13 residues. The germline V gene encodes CDR1 SEHNR and CDR2 FQNEAQ (reference sequence). The CDR3 loop is CASSEQTFHGYTF. CDR3 bases: TGTGCCAGCAGCGAACAGACTTTCCATGGCTACACCTTC.

This sequence joins TRBV9 and TRBJ2-1; TRBD2 matches at 10 bases. This CDR3 is 18 amino acids long. Germline-derived CDR1 and CDR2 are SGDLS and YYNGEE. J was trimmed by 5 bases and V by 0 bases; bases with no gene match: 11. CDR3 sequence reads: CASSVGGLAGVGNNEQFF. As DNA, the CDR3 is TGTGCCAGCAGCGTAGGAGGGCTAGCGGGAGTGGGTAACAATGAGCAGTTCTTC. Full variable domain (remainder filled in from reference TRBV9 and TRBJ2-1): DSGVTQTPKHLITATGQRVTLRCSPRSGDLSVYWYQQSLDQGLQFLIQYYNGEERAKGNILERFSAQQFPDLHSELNLSSLELGDSALYFCASSVGGLAGVGNNEQFFGPGTRLTVL.

The genes are TRBV4-1 and TRBJ2-7; no firm D call. V lost 1 base, J lost 2 bases, and 12 bases lay in between. The CDR3 is 15 residues long. Per germline, CDR1 MGHRA and CDR2 YSYEKL. The CDR3 reads CASSQAATPTYEQYF. The CDR3, as DNA: TGCGCCAGCAGCCAAGCGGCAACACCGACCTACGAGCAGTACTTC.

J is TRBJ2-2 and V is TRBV7-6; D might be TRBD2 (6 bases). Deletions cut 5 bases from V and 5 bases from J, with 18 bases between. The CDR3 covers 16 residues. Germline values: CDR1 SGHVS, CDR2 FNYEAQ. This chain's CDR3 is CASSGLTSLDTGELFF. The CDR3 DNA is TGTGCCAGCAGCGGATTGACTAGTCTCGATACCGGGGAGCTGTTTTTT.

About this clonotype itself: The junction shows a germline mismatch at one end, possibly a read error. The V call is TRBV7-2, the J call TRBJ2-4; 9 bases align to TRBD2. CDR3 length equals 15 residues. Germline-derived CDR1 and CDR2 are SGHTA and FQGNSA. The CDR3 sequence: CAGSRRGGGTNIQYF. CDR3 DNA sequence: TGTGCCGGCAGCCGCCGCGGGGGGGGAACCAATATCCAGTACTTC.

Only a few counts were recorded for this clonotype. The rearrangement uses TRBV4-2 and TRBJ1-4, with D perhaps TRBD1 (6 bases). This CDR3 contains 14 residues. Trimming removed 0 bases from V and 13 bases from J, with 15 bases in between. Looked up from germline, CDR1 is LGHNA and CDR2 is YNFKEQ. The CDR3 loop is CASSQDWLQGRLFF. CDR3 coding DNA: TGTGCCAGCAGCCAAGATTGGCTACAGGGAAGACTGTTTTTT.

The J gene is TRBJ1-2, the V gene TRBV6-1; D perhaps matches TRBD1 (6 bases). CDR1 is MNHNS, CDR2 SASEGT, per germline. The CDR3 consists of 14 residues. V lost 0 bases and J lost 4, with 9 bases in between. The chain's CDR3 is CASSEAHRAYGYTF. The CDR3 DNA reads TGTGCCAGCAGTGAAGCGCACAGGGCCTATGGCTACACCTTC.

The V call is TRBV7-2, the J call TRBJ2-1; 8 bases fit TRBD2. CDR1 is SGHTA, CDR2 FQGNSA, per germline. After removal of 6 bases from V and 2 bases from J, the junction contained 6 bases not matched to a gene. The CDR3 has 15 amino acids. The CDR3 here is CASRLPGLAYNEQFF. As DNA, the CDR3 is TGTGCCAGCAGGTTGCCGGGACTAGCCTACAATGAGCAGTTCTTC.

This clonotype was seen a handful of times. The V and J genes are TRBV12-3 or TRBV12-4 and TRBJ1-2, with D possibly matching TRBD1 (5 bases). The CDR3 has 14 residues. V was shortened by 6 bases and J by 7 bases, with 18 bases between the two germline ends. CDR3 residues: CASSFPLAGGGYTF. The CDR3 nucleotides read TGTGCCAGCAGCTTCCCGCTGGCTGGGGGTGGCTACACCTTC.

The V gene is TRBV4-2, the J gene TRBJ2-7; 7 bases fit TRBD2. Trimming took 0 bases from V and 4 from J; bases not matched to a gene: 6. Per the germline V gene, CDR1 is LGHNA and CDR2 is YNFKEQ. The CDR3 contains 15 residues. In DNA, the CDR3 is TGTGCCAGCAGCCAAGATCGGCGGGAGTCTTACGAGCAGTACTTC. It codes for CASSQDRRESYEQYF.

This chain connects TRBV2 to TRBJ2-7; TRBD1 aligns across 10 bases. CDR3 length: 15 amino acids. Germline V lookup: CDR1 SNHLY, CDR2 FYNNEI. After removal of 3 bases from V and 7 bases from J, the junction contained 9 bases not matched to a gene. As DNA, the CDR3 is TGTGCCAGCAGTGATGGGGGGACAGGGGCTGGGGAGCAGTACTTC. It is translated as CASSDGGTGAGEQYF.